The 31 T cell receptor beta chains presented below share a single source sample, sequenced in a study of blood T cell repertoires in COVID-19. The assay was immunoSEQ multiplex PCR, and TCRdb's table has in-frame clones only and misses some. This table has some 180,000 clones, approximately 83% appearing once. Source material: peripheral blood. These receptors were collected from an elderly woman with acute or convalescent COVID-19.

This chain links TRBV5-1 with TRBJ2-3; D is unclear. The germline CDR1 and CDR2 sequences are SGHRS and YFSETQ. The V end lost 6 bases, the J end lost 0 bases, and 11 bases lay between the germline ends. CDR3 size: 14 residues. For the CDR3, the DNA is TGCGCCAGCACAGGCACTTCTAGCACAGATACGCAGTATTTT. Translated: CASTGTSSTDTQYF.

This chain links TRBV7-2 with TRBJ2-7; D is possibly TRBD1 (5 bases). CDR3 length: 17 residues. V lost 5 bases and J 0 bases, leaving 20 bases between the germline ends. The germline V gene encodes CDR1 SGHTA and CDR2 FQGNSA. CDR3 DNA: TGTGCCAGCAGCCCTCAGGGTGGCACCTGGAGCTCCTACGAGCAGTACTTC. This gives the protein CASSPQGGTWSSYEQYF.

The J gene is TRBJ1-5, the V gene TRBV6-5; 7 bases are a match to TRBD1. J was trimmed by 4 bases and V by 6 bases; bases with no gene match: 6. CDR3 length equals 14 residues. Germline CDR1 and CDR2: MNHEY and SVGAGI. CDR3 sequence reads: CASSLHRGNQPQHF. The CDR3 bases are TGTGCCAGCAGCCTCCACAGGGGAAATCAGCCCCAGCATTTT.

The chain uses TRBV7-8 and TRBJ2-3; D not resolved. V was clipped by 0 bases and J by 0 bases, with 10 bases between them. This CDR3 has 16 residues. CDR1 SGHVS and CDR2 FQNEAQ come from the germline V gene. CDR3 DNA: TGTGCCAGCAGCTTAGCGGAGTTGGCTAGCACAGATACGCAGTATTTT. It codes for CASSLAELASTDTQYF.

CDR3 in DNA: TGTGCCAGCAGCCTGTGGAGGGACACAGATACGCAGTATTTT. Its protein product is CASSLWRDTDTQYF. The chain recombines TRBV7-9 with TRBJ2-3; D perhaps matches TRBD2 (6 bases). The ends were cut back, 5 bases at V and 2 bases at J, with 11 bases in the middle. The germline CDR1 and CDR2 sequences are SEHNR and FQNEAQ (reference sequence). The CDR3 spans 14 residues. The full variable domain, its missing parts supplied by reference TRBV7-9 and TRBJ2-3, is DTGVSQNPRHKITKRGQNVTFRCDPISEHNRLYWYRQTLGQGPEFLTYFQNEAQLEKSRLLSDRFSAERPKGSFSTLEIQRTEQGDSAMYLCASSLWRDTDTQYFGPGTRLTVL.

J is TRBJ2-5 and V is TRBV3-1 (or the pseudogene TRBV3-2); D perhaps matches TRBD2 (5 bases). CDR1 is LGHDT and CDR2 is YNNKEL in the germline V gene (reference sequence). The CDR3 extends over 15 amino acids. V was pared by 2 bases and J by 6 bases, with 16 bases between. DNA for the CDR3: TGTGCCAGCAGCCAAAGTCCCATAGGACTCCAGACCCAGTACTTC. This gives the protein CASSQSPIGLQTQYF.

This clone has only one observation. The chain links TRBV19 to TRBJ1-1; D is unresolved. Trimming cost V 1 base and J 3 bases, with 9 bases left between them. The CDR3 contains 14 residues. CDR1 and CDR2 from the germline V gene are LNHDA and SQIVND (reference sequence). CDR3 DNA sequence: TGTGCCAGTAGTATAGCTTCAGGTGACACTGAAGCTTTCTTT. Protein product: CASSIASGDTEAFF.

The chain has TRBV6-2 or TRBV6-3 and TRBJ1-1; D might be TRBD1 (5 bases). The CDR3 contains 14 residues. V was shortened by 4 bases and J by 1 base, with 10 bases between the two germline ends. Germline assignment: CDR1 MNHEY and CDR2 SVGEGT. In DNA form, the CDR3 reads TGTGCCAGCAGTTTCGATCAGGGGAACACTGAAGCTTTCTTT. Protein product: CASSFDQGNTEAFF.

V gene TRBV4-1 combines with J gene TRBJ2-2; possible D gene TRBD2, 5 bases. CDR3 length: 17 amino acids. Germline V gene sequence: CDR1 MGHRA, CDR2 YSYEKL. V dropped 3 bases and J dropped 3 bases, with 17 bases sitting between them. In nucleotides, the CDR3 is TGCGCCAGCAGCCACATCGCGGCGGGTACGGACACCGGGGAGCTGTTTTTT. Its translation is CASSHIAAGTDTGELFF.

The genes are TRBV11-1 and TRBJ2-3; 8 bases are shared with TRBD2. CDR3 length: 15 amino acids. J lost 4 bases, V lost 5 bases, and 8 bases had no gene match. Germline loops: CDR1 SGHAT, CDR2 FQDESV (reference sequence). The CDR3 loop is CASSPSGGGADTQYF. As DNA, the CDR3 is TGTGCCAGCAGCCCCTCGGGGGGGGGCGCAGATACGCAGTATTTT.

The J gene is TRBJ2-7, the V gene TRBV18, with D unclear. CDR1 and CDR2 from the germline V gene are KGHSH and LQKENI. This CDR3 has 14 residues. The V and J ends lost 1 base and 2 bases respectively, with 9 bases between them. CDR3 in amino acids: CASSPRPSPYEQYF. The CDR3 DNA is TGTGCCAGCTCACCACGCCCTAGTCCCTACGAGCAGTACTTC.

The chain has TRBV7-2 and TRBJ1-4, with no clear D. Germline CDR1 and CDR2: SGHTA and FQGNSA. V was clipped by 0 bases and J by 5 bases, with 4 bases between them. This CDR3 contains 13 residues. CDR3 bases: TGTGCCAGCAGCTTAGCCAGGAATGAAAAACTGTTTTTT. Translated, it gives CASSLARNEKLFF.

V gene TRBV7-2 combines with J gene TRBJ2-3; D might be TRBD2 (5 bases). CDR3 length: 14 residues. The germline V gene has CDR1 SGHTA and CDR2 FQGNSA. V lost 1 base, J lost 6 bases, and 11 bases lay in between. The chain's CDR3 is CASSLGLGLDTQYF. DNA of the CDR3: TGTGCCAGCAGCTTAGGGCTAGGACTCGATACGCAGTATTTT.

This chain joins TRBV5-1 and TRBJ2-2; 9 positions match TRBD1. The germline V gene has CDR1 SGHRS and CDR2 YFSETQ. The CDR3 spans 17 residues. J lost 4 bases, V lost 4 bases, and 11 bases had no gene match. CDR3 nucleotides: TGCGCCAGCAGCGTGGACGCGGGACAGGGATCCACCGGGGAGCTGTTTTTT. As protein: CASSVDAGQGSTGELFF.

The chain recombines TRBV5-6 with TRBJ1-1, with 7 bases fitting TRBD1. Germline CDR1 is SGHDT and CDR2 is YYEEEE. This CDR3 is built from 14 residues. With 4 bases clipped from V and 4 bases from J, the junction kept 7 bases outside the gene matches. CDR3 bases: TGTGCCAGCAGCCTTGACAGGGAGAGCACTGAAGCTTTCTTT. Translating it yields CASSLDRESTEAFF. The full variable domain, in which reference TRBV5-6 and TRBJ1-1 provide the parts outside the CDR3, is DAGVTQSPTHLIKTRGQQVTLRCSPKSGHDTVSWYQQALGQGPQFIFQYYEEEERQRGNFPDRFSGHQFPNYSSELNVNALLLGDSALYLCASSLDRESTEAFFGQGTRLTVV.

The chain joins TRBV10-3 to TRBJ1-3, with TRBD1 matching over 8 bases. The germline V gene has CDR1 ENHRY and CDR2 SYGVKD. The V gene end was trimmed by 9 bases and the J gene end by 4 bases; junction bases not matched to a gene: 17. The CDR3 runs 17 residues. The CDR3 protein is CAISGTGQGRVGNTIYF. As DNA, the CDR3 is TGTGCCATTAGCGGAACCGGACAGGGAAGGGTCGGAAACACCATATATTTT.

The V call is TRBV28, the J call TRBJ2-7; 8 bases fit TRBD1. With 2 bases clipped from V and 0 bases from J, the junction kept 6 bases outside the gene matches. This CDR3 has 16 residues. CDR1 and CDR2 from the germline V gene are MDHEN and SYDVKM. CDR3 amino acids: CASSLPGTGASYEQYF. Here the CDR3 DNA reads TGTGCCAGCAGTTTACCTGGGACAGGCGCCTCCTACGAGCAGTACTTC.

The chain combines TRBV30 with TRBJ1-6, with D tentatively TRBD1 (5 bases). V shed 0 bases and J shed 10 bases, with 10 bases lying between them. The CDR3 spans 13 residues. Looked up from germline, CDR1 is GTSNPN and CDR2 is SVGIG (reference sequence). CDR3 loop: CAWSVGGDSPLHF. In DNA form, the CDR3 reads TGTGCCTGGAGTGTTGGGGGGGACTCACCCCTCCACTTT.

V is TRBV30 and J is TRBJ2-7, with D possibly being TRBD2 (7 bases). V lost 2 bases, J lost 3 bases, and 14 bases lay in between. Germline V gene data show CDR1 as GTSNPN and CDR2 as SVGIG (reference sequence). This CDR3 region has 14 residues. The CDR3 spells CAWSWGGESYEQYF. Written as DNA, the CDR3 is TGTGCCTGGAGTTGGGGGGGCGAGAGCTACGAGCAGTACTTC.

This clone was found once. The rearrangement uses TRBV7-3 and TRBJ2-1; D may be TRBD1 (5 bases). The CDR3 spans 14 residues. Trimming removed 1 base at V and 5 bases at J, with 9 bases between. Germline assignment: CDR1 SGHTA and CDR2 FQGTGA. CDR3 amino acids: CASSLRGLHNEQFF. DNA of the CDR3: TGTGCCAGCAGCTTAAGGGGCTTACACAATGAGCAGTTCTTC. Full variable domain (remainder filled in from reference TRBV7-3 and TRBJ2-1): GAGVSQTPSNKVTEKGKYVELRCDPISGHTALYWYRQSLGQGPEFLIYFQGTGAADDSGLPNDRFFAVRPEGSVSTLKIQRTERGDSAVYLCASSLRGLHNEQFFGPGTRLTVL.

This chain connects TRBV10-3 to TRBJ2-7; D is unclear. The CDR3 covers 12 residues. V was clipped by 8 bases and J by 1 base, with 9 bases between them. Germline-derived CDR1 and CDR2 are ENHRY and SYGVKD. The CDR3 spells CAIGAGSYEQYF. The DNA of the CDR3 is TGTGCCATCGGAGCCGGATCCTACGAGCAGTACTTC.

For the CDR3, the DNA is TGTGCCAGCAGCTTGCGACAGGGGAGTGGTCAGCCCCAGCATTTT. It specifies CASSLRQGSGQPQHF. The V and J genes are TRBV5-6 and TRBJ1-5; TRBD1 matches 8 bases. CDR1 and CDR2 (germline): SGHDT, YYEEEE. The CDR3 has 15 residues. V lost 1 base, J lost 6 bases, and 6 bases stayed unmatched.

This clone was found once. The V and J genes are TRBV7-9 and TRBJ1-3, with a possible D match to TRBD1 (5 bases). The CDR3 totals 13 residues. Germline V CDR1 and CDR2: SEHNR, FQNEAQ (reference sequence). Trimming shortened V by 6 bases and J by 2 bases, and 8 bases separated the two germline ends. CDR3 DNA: TGTGCCAGCAGGGAGACAGCTGGAAACACCATATATTTT. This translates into CASRETAGNTIYF. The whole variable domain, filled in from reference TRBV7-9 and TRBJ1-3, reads DTGVSQNPRHKITKRGQNVTFRCDPISEHNRLYWYRQTLGQGPEFLTYFQNEAQLEKSRLLSDRFSAERPKGSFSTLEIQRTEQGDSAMYLCASRETAGNTIYFGEGSWLTVV.

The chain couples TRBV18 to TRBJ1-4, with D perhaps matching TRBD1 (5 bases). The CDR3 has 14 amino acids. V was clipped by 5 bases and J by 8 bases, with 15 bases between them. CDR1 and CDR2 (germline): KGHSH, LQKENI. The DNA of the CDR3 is TGTGCCAGCTCAGCTCGCTCGGAGGGGGAAAAACTGTTTTTT. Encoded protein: CASSARSEGEKLFF.

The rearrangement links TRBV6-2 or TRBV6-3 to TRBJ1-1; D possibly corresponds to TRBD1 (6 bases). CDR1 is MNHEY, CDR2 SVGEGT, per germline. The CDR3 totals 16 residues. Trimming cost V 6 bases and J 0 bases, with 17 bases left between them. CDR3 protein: CASSDPGHLMNTEAFF. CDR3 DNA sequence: TGTGCCAGCAGCGATCCGGGACACCTAATGAACACTGAAGCTTTCTTT.

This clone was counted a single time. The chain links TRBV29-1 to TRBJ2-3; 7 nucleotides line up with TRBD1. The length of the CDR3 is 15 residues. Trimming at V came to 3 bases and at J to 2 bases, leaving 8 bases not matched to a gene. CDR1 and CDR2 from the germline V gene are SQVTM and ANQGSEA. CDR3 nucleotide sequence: TGCAGCGTTGAGCGAACCGGGACAGACACAGATACGCAGTATTTT. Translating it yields CSVERTGTDTDTQYF.

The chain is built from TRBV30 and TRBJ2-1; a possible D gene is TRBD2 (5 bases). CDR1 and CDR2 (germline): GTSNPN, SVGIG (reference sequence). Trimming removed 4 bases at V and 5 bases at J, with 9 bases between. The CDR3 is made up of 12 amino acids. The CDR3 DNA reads TGTGCCTGGAACTTCGGGGACAATGAGCAGTTCTTC. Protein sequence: CAWNFGDNEQFF.

CDR3 DNA sequence: TGTGCCAGCAGCTCCACAGGGATGGAGACCCAGTACTTC. Its protein product is CASSSTGMETQYF. The chain has TRBV7-6 and TRBJ2-5, with a weak D call TRBD1 (6 bases). With 4 bases removed from V and 5 bases from J, the gap between germline ends came to 11 bases. CDR3 length: 13 residues. Germline V gene lookup returns CDR1 SGHVS and CDR2 FNYEAQ.

CDR3 protein: CASSQFRDYNEKLFF. In DNA, the CDR3 is TGTGCCAGCAGTCAGTTCCGGGACTATAATGAAAAACTGTTTTTT. V is TRBV27 and J is TRBJ1-4, with D possibly TRBD1 on 5 matching bases. Germline loops: CDR1 MNHEY, CDR2 SMNVEV (reference sequence). V was cut by 5 bases and J by 4 bases, with 14 bases left in between. This CDR3 is built from 15 residues.

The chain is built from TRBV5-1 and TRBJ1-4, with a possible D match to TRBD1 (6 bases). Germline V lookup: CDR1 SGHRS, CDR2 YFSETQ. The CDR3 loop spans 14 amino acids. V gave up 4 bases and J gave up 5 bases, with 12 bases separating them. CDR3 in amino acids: CASSKGGLNEKLFF. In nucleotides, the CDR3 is TGCGCCAGCAGCAAAGGGGGATTGAATGAAAAACTGTTTTTT.

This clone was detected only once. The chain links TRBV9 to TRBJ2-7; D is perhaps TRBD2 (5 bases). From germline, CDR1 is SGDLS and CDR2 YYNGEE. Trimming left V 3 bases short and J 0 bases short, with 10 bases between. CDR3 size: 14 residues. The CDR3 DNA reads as TGTGCCAGCAGCGAGAGACTATCCTCCTACGAGCAGTACTTC. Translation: CASSERLSSYEQYF.